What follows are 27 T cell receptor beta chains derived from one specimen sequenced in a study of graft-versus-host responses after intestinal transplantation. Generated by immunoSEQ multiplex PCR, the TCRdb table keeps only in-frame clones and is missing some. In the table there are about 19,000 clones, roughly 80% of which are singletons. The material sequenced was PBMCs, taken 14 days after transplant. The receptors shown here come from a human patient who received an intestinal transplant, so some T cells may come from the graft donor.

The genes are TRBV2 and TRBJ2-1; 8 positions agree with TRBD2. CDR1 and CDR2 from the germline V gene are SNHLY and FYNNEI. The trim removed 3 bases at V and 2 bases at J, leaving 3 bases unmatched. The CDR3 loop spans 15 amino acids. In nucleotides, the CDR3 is TGTGCCAGCAGTGATAGTAGCGGGGCCTACAATGAGCAGTTCTTC. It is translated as CASSDSSGAYNEQFF.

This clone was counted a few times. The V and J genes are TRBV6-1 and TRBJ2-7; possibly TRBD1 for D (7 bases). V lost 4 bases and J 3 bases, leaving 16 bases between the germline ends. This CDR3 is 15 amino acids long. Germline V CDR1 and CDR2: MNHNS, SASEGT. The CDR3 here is CASSVVRQGGYEQYF. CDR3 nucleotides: TGTGCCAGCAGTGTAGTACGGCAGGGGGGCTACGAGCAGTACTTC.

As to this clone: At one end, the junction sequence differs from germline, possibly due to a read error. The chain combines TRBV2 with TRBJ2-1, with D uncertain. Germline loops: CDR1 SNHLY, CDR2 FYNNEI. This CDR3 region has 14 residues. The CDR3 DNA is TGTGCCAGCAGAGAAGGGTCCCTAATCAATGAGCAGTTCTTC. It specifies CASREGSLINEQFF.

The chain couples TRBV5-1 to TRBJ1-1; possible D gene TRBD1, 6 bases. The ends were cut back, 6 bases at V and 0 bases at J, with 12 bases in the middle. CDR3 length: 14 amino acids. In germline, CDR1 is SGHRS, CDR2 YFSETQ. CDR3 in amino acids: CASKEGGLNTEAFF. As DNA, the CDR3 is TGCGCCAGCAAGGAGGGGGGGTTGAACACTGAAGCTTTCTTT.

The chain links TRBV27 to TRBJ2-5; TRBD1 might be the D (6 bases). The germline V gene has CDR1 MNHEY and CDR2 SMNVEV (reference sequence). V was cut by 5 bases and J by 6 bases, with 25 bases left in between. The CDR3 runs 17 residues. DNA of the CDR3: TGTGCCAGCAGTCAGGGGACGTCGGGGTTAACAATAAAGACCCAGTACTTC. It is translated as CASSQGTSGLTIKTQYF.

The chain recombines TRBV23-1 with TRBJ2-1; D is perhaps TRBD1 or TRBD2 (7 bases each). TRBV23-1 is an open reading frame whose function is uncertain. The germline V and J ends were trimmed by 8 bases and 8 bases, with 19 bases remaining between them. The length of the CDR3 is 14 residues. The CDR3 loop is CASRTTGRDHEQFF. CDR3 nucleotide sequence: TGCGCCAGCCGTACGACAGGGAGGGACCATGAGCAGTTCTTC.

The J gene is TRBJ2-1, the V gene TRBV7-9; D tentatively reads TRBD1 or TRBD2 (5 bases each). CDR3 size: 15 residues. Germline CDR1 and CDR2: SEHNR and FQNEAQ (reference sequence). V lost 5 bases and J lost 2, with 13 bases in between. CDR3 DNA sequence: TGTGCCAGCAGCGACGGGACGGTTACCTACAATGAGCAGTTCTTC. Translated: CASSDGTVTYNEQFF.

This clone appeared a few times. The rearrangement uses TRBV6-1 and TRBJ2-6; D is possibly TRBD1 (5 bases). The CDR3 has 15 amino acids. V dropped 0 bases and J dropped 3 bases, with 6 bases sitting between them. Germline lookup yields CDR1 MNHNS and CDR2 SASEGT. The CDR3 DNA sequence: TGTGCCAGCAGTGAAGCAAGGGGTGGGGCCAACGTCCTGACTTTC. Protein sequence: CASSEARGGANVLTF.

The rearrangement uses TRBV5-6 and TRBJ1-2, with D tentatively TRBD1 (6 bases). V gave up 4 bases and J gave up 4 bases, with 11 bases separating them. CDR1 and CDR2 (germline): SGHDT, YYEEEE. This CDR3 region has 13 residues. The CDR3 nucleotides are TGTGCCAGCAGCCCGGACAGTAGCTATGGCTACACCTTC. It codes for CASSPDSSYGYTF.

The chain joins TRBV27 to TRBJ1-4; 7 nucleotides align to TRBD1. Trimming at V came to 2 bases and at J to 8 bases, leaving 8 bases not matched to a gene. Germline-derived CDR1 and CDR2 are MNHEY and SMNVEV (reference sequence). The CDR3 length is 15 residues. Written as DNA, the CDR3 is TGTGCCAGCAGTTTAATTTCGCAGGGGGGGGAAAAACTGTTTTTT. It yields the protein CASSLISQGGEKLFF.

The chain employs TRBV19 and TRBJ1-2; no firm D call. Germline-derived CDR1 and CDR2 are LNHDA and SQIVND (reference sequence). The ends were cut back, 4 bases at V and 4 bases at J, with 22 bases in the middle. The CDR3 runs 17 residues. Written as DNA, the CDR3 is TGTGCCAGTAGTAGTGTCAAGGCAAATCGAAAGACCTATGGCTACACCTTC. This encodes CASSSVKANRKTYGYTF. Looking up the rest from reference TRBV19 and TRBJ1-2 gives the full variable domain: DGGITQSPKYLFRKEGQNVTLSCEQNLNHDAMYWYRQDPGQGLRLIYYSQIVNDFQKGDIAEGYSVSREKKESFPLTVTSAQKNPTAFYLCASSSVKANRKTYGYTFGSGTRLTVV.

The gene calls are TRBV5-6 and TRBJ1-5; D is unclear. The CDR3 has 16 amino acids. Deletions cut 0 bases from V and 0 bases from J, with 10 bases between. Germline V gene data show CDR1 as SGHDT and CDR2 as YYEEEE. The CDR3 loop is CASSLAAGASNQPQHF. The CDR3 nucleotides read TGTGCCAGCAGCTTGGCGGCAGGTGCTAGCAATCAGCCCCAGCATTTT.

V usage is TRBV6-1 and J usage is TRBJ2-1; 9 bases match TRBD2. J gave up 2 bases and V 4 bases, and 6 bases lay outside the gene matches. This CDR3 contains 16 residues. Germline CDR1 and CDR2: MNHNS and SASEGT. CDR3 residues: CASSASGANPYNEQFF. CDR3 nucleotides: TGTGCCAGCAGTGCTAGCGGGGCGAACCCCTACAATGAGCAGTTCTTC.

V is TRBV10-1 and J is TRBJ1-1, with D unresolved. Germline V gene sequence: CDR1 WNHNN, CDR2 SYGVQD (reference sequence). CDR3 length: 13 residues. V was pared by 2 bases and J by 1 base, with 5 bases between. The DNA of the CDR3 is TGCGCCAGCAGTGAGAGGAGGAACACTGAAGCTTTCTTT. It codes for CASSERRNTEAFF.

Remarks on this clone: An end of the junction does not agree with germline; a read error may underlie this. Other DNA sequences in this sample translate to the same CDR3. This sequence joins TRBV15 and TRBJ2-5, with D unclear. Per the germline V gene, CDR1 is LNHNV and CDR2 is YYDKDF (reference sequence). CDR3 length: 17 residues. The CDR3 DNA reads TGCGCCACCAGCAGAGCCGGCGCCACAGCAATACGGGAGACCCAGTACTTC. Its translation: CATSRAGATAIRETQYF. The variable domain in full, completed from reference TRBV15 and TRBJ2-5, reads DAMVIQNPRYQVTQFGKPVTLSCSQTLNHNVMYWYQQKSSQAPKLLFHYYDKDFNNEADTPDNFQSRRPNTSFCFLDIRSPGLGDTAMYLCATSRAGATAIRETQYFGPGTRLLVL.

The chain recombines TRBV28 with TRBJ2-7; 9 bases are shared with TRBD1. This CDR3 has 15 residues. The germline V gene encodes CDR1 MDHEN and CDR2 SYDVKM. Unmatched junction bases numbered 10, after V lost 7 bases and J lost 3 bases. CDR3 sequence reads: CASIPPGQGSYEQYF. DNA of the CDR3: TGTGCCAGCATCCCGCCGGGACAGGGAAGCTACGAGCAGTACTTC.

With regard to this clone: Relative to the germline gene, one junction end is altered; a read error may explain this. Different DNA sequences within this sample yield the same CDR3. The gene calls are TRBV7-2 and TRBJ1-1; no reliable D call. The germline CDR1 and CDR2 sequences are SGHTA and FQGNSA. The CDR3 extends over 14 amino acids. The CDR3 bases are TGCGCCAGCAGACGAGCGGACGCTTACACTGAAGCTTTCTTT. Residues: CASRRADAYTEAFF.

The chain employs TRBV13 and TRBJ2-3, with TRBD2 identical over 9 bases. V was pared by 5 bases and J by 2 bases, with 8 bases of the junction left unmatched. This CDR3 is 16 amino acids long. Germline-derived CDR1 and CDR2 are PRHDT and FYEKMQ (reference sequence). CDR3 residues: CASSDRLADYTDTQYF. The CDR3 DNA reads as TGTGCCAGCAGCGACCGACTAGCGGATTACACAGATACGCAGTATTTT.

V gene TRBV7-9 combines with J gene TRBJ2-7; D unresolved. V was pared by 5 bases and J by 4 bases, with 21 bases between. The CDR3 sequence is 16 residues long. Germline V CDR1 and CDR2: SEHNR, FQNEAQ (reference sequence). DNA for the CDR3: TGTGCCAGCAGCACATCCCAGGTATCCTCGGGTTACGAGCAGTACTTC. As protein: CASSTSQVSSGYEQYF. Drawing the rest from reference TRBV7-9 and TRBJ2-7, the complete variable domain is DTGVSQNPRHKITKRGQNVTFRCDPISEHNRLYWYRQTLGQGPEFLTYFQNEAQLEKSRLLSDRFSAERPKGSFSTLEIQRTEQGDSAMYLCASSTSQVSSGYEQYFGPGTRLTVT.

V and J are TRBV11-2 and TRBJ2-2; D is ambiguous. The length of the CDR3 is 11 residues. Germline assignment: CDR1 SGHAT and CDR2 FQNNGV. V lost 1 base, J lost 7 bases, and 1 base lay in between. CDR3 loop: CASSLVGELFF. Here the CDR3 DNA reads TGTGCCAGCAGCTTAGTCGGGGAGCTGTTTTTT.

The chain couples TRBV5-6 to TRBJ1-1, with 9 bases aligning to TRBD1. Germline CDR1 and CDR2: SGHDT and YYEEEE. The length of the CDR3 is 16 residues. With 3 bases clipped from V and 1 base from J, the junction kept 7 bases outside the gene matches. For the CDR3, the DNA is TGTGCCAGCAGCTGGACAGGGGAAGTGAAGAACACTGAAGCTTTCTTT. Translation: CASSWTGEVKNTEAFF. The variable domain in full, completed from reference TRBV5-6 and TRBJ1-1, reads DAGVTQSPTHLIKTRGQQVTLRCSPKSGHDTVSWYQQALGQGPQFIFQYYEEEERQRGNFPDRFSGHQFPNYSSELNVNALLLGDSALYLCASSWTGEVKNTEAFFGQGTRLTVV.

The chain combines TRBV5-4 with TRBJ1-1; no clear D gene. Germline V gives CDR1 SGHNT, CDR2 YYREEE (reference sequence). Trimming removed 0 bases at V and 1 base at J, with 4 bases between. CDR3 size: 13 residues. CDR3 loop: CASSLDPNTEAFF. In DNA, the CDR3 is TGTGCCAGCAGCTTGGACCCGAACACTGAAGCTTTCTTT. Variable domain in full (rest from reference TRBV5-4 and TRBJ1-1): ETGVTQSPTHLIKTRGQQVTLRCSSQSGHNTVSWYQQALGQGPQFIFQYYREEENGRGNFPPRFSGLQFPNYSSELNVNALELDDSALYLCASSLDPNTEAFFGQGTRLTVV.

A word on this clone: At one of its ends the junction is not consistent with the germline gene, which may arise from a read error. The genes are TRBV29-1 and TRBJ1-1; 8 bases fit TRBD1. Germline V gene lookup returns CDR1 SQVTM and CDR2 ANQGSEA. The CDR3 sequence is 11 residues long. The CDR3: CSVERDRKASF. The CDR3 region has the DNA TGCAGCGTCGAGAGGGACAGGAAAGCTTCCTTT.

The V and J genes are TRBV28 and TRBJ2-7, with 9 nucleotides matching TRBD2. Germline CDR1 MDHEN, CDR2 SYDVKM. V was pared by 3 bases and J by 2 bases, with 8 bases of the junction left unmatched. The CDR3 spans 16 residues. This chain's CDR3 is CASSLAMGLAPYEQYF. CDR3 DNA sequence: TGTGCCAGCAGTTTGGCTATGGGACTAGCTCCCTACGAGCAGTACTTC.

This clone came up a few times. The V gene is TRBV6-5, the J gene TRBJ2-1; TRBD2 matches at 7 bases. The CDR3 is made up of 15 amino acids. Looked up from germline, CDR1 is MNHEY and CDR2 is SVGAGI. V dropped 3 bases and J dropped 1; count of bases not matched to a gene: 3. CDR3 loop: CASSYGGGSYNEQFF. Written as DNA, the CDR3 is TGTGCCAGCAGTTATGGGGGGGGGTCCTACAATGAGCAGTTCTTC.

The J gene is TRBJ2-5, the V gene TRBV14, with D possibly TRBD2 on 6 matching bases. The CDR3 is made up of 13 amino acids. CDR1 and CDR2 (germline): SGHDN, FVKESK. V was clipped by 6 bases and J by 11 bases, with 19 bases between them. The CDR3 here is CASSGGSTGEQYF. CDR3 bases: TGTGCCAGCAGTGGAGGGAGTACTGGGGAGCAGTACTTC.

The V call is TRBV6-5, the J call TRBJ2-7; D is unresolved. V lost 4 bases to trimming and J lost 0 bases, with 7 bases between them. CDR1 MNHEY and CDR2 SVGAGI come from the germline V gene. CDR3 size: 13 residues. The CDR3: CASSFSSSYEQYF. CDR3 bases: TGTGCCAGCAGTTTCTCGAGCTCCTACGAGCAGTACTTC.